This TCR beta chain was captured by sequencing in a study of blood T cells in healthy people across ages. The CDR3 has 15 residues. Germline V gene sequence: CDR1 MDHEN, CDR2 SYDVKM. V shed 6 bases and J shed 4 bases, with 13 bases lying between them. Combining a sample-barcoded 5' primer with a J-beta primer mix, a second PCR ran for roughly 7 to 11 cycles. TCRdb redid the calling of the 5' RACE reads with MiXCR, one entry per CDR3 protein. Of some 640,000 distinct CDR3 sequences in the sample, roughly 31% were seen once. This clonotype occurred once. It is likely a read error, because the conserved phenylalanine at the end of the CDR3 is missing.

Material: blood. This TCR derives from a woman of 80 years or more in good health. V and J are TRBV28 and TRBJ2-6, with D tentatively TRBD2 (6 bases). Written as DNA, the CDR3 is TGTGCCAGCAGCCTGGGGGGTGCAGGGGCCAACGTCCTGACTGTC. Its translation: CASSLGGAGANVLTV.